This is a list of T cell receptor beta chains from one sample in a study of T cell changes during pregnancy in multiple sclerosis. Clones were read by immunoSEQ multiplex PCR, and TCRdb kept only the in-frame ones, dropping some. The top ten clones hold about 0.9% of a sample with some 100,000 clones, about 94% of them seen once. The source material was peripheral blood, sampled before pregnancy. These receptor sequences come from a female donor with multiple sclerosis, enrolled in a pregnancy study. Each CDR3 is given with its conserved first and last residue. Each record gives: CDR3 length, clone size, J gene, V gene, D gene, CDR3 protein, CDR3 DNA. The D gene is left open where the match is weak. Size is stated for part of the rows, as once, few or many counts, or as a class when the clone is expanded.

13,NA,TRBJ1-2,TRBV30,TRBD1,CAWSEGASYGYTF,TGTGCCTGGAGTGAGGGGGCTAGCTATGGCTACACCTTC
15,NA,TRBJ2-7,TRBV19,TRBD2,CASSISSGGTYEQYF,TGTGCCAGTAGTATATCTAGCGGGGGCACCTACGAGCAGTACTTC
15,NA,TRBJ1-1,TRBV5-1,NA,CASSLSQGLNTEAFF,TGCGCCAGCAGCTTGTCCCAGGGATTGAACACTGAAGCTTTCTTT
13,NA,TRBJ2-4,TRBV9,TRBD1,CASSVGQGNIQYF,TGTGCCAGCAGCGTCGGACAGGGAAACATTCAGTACTTC
16,NA,TRBJ1-4,TRBV5-1,TRBD1,CASSAGQGLVNEKLFF,TGCGCCAGCAGCGCGGGACAGGGGTTAGTGAATGAAAAACTGTTTTTT
13,NA,TRBJ2-5,TRBV27,NA,CASSSQMGETQYF,TGTGCCAGCAGTTCCCAGATGGGCGAGACCCAGTACTTC
15,NA,TRBJ2-3,TRBV6-5,NA,CASSPEGLGWDTQYF,TGTGCCAGCAGTCCGGAGGGGCTAGGATGGGATACGCAGTATTTT
14,NA,TRBJ1-5,TRBV2,TRBD1,CASSPGTGLQPQHF,TGTGCCAGCAGCCCCGGGACAGGGCTACAGCCCCAGCATTTT
16,NA,TRBJ2-5,TRBV5-6,TRBD2,CASSLASGRVQETQYF,TGTGCCAGCAGCTTGGCTAGCGGGAGAGTCCAAGAGACCCAGTACTTC
13,once,TRBJ1-1,TRBV7-6,NA,CASSPTQGTEAFF,TGTGCCAGCAGCCCGACCCAGGGCACTGAAGCTTTCTTT
17,NA,TRBJ2-7,TRBV28,TRBD2,CASSPTSGSSVYYEQYF,TGTGCCAGCAGCCCCACTAGCGGGAGTTCCGTTTATTACGAGCAGTACTTC
12,once,TRBJ1-2,TRBV29-1,NA,CSARWGEYGYTF,TGCAGCGCCAGGTGGGGGGAGTATGGCTACACCTTC
15,once,TRBJ1-2,TRBV16,NA,CASSQSNRLGYGYTF,TGTGCCAGCAGCCAATCGAACAGGTTGGGCTATGGCTACACCTTC
15,NA,TRBJ2-2,TRBV9,NA,CASSGARANTGELFF,TGTGCCAGCAGCGGGGCCAGGGCGAACACCGGGGAGCTGTTTTTT
13,NA,TRBJ2-7,TRBV29-1,NA,CSVETQNTYEQYF,TGCAGCGTTGAAACACAAAACACCTACGAGCAGTACTTC
13,NA,TRBJ1-1,TRBV6-5,NA,CASSYRRATEAFF,TGTGCCAGCAGTTACCGGAGAGCCACTGAAGCTTTCTTT
14,once,TRBJ1-1,TRBV6-1,TRBD1,CASSATGGNTEAFF,TGTGCCAGCAGTGCGACAGGGGGGAACACTGAAGCTTTCTTT
16,NA,TRBJ1-1,TRBV28,NA,CASDYSGLNVVPEAFF,TGTGCCAGCGACTACTCGGGACTTAATGTCGTCCCTGAAGCTTTCTTT
16,NA,TRBJ2-2,TRBV13,NA,CASSFSRRSNTGELFF,TGTGCCAGCAGCTTCTCTCGGCGGTCGAACACCGGGGAGCTGTTTTTT
15,NA,TRBJ2-7,TRBV11-2,TRBD2,CASSKRLADTYEQYF,TGTGCCAGCAGCAAGAGACTAGCGGACACCTACGAGCAGTACTTC
13,NA,TRBJ1-5,TRBV7-2,NA,CASSLALNQPQHF,TGTGCCAGCAGCTTAGCCCTGAATCAGCCCCAGCATTTT
14,NA,TRBJ2-2,TRBV9,TRBD2,CASTSAGSVGELFF,TGTGCCAGCACCTCAGCGGGATCCGTCGGGGAGCTGTTTTTT
13,NA,TRBJ2-7,TRBV5-5,TRBD1,CASSSGQRNEQYF,TGTGCCAGCAGCTCGGGACAGCGCAACGAGCAGTACTTC
14,few,TRBJ1-1,TRBV25-1,TRBD1,CASSPLTGSTEAFF,TGTGCCAGCAGTCCCTTGACAGGGTCCACTGAAGCTTTCTTT
16,NA,TRBJ2-3,TRBV27,TRBD2,CASSSGLAGGSDTQYF,TGTGCCAGCAGTTCGGGACTAGCGGGGGGATCAGATACGCAGTATTTT
17,NA,TRBJ2-2,TRBV19,NA,CASSKRSGTSNTGELFF,TGTGCCAGTAGTAAACGATCCGGGACATCAAACACCGGGGAGCTGTTTTTT
17,NA,TRBJ2-2,TRBV7-2,TRBD2,CASSLAGTSGNTGELFF,TGTGCCAGCAGCTTAGCAGGGACTAGCGGGAACACCGGGGAGCTGTTTTTT
14,NA,TRBJ2-1,TRBV30,TRBD2,CAWEGTSGYNEQFF,TGTGCCTGGGAAGGGACTAGCGGATACAATGAGCAGTTCTTC
15,NA,TRBJ2-7,TRBV18,NA,CASSPRPGVPYEQYF,TGTGCCAGCTCACCGCGACCAGGGGTCCCCTACGAGCAGTACTTC
16,NA,TRBJ2-7,TRBV7-2,TRBD2,CASSLGLAGASYEQYF,TGTGCCAGCAGCTTAGGCCTAGCGGGAGCGTCCTACGAGCAGTACTTC
15,NA,TRBJ2-1,TRBV7-9,NA,CASSLGSTEGDEQFF,TGTGCCAGCAGCTTGGGCTCCACGGAAGGGGATGAGCAGTTCTTC
14,NA,TRBJ1-2,TRBV7-9,TRBD1,CASSLDRGHDGYTF,TGTGCCAGCAGCTTAGACAGGGGGCACGATGGCTACACCTTC
13,NA,TRBJ2-7,TRBV4-1,TRBD1,CAGTRDRDYEQYF,TGCGCCGGAACCCGGGACAGGGACTACGAGCAGTACTTC
15,NA,TRBJ2-2,TRBV6-6,TRBD2,CASRSGLGRSGELFF,TGTGCCAGCAGGTCGGGACTAGGTAGAAGTGGGGAGCTGTTTTTT
13,NA,TRBJ2-1,TRBV7-2,NA,CASRRDTQGEQFF,TGTGCCAGCAGACGGGACACTCAAGGGGAGCAGTTCTTC
15,once,TRBJ1-5,TRBV18,TRBD1,CASSPGEGTGITQHF,TGTGCCAGCTCACCGGGGGAAGGGACAGGGATCACCCAGCATTTT
15,NA,TRBJ2-3,TRBV13,NA,CASSLKTPGADTQYF,TGTGCCAGCAGCTTAAAGACTCCCGGAGCAGATACGCAGTATTTT
13,NA,TRBJ2-2,TRBV5-4,TRBD1,CASSSDRAGELFF,TGTGCCAGCAGCTCGGACAGGGCCGGGGAGCTGTTTTTT
12,NA,TRBJ1-2,TRBV5-6,NA,CASSLYSYGYTF,TGTGCCAGCAGCTTGTACAGCTATGGCTACACCTTC
16,NA,TRBJ2-7,TRBV7-9,TRBD1,CASSLAGGQGAYEQYF,TGTGCCAGCAGCTTAGCGGGGGGACAGGGAGCCTACGAGCAGTACTTC
12,once,TRBJ2-3,TRBV2,NA,CASHLYTDTQYF,TGTGCCAGCCACCTATACACAGATACGCAGTATTTT
15,NA,TRBJ2-7,TRBV29-1,TRBD2,CSGRLGTSGTYEQYF,TGCAGCGGGCGACTCGGGACTAGCGGTACCTACGAGCAGTACTTC
13,NA,TRBJ2-7,TRBV5-1,NA,CASSFERSYEQYF,TGCGCCAGCAGCTTTGAACGGAGCTACGAGCAGTACTTC
15,NA,TRBJ2-2,TRBV6-5,NA,CASTQTRLNTGELFF,TGTGCCAGCACCCAGACCCGACTTAACACCGGGGAGCTGTTTTTT
15,NA,TRBJ2-2,TRBV28,TRBD1,CASSLDGQGWLELFF,TGTGCCAGCAGTTTAGACGGACAGGGTTGGTTGGAGCTGTTTTTT
14,NA,TRBJ2-7,TRBV9,TRBD2,CASSVGTSGYEQYF,TGTGCCAGCAGCGTAGGGACTAGCGGGTACGAGCAGTACTTC
15,NA,TRBJ2-1,TRBV4-3,TRBD2,CASSPRTSGYNEQFF,TGCGCCAGCAGCCCCAGGACTAGCGGTTACAATGAGCAGTTCTTC
15,few,TRBJ1-1,TRBV10-3,TRBD1,CAISDSGTAEPEAFF,TGTGCCATCAGCGACTCCGGGACAGCCGAACCTGAAGCTTTCTTT
14,NA,TRBJ2-1,TRBV5-1,TRBD1,CASSPQGPLNEQFF,TGCGCCAGCAGTCCACAGGGGCCCCTCAATGAGCAGTTCTTC
12,NA,TRBJ2-7,TRBV6-6,NA,CASSQDNYEQYF,TGTGCCAGCAGTCAAGACAACTACGAGCAGTACTTC
14,few,TRBJ1-1,TRBV29-1,TRBD1,CSVGQGTVNTEAFF,TGCAGCGTTGGGCAGGGGACAGTGAACACTGAAGCTTTCTTT
13,once,TRBJ2-7,TRBV2,NA,CASSQNRPYEQYF,TGTGCCAGCAGTCAAAACAGACCTTACGAGCAGTACTTC
17,NA,TRBJ2-2,TRBV19,TRBD2,CASTPRAGLAGAGELFF,TGTGCCAGTACCCCACGGGCTGGTCTAGCGGGAGCTGGGGAGCTGTTTTTT
16,NA,TRBJ2-3,TRBV7-2,TRBD2,CASSSRLAGNTDTQYF,TGTGCCAGCAGCAGCCGACTAGCGGGAAACACAGATACGCAGTATTTT